These 2 T cell receptor beta chains were all obtained from the same sample, sequenced in a study of shared T cell receptors in the human thymus. Clones were sequenced by immunoSEQ multiplex PCR, and TCRdb holds only the in-frame ones, with some missing. The profile shows 720,000 or so clones, 75% to 90% of them singletons. The sample was also linked to a second study, of human thymus T cells.

The sequencing sample was made of thymocytes. The source is a girl less than two years old with a congenital heart defect.

J is TRBJ2-5 and V is TRBV15; a possible D gene is TRBD2 (5 bases). The CDR3 has 11 amino acids. Germline lookup yields CDR1 LNHNV and CDR2 YYDKDF (reference sequence). V was clipped by 9 bases and J by 11 bases, with 16 bases between them. The CDR3 DNA follows: TGTGCCACTGGTGGGCCTTGGGAGCAGTACTTC. Translation: CATGGPWEQYF.

V and J are TRBV28 and TRBJ1-6, with 8 nucleotides matching TRBD1. With V trimmed by 4 bases and J by 6 bases, 8 bases remained unmatched. The germline V gene has CDR1 MDHEN and CDR2 SYDVKM. This CDR3 has 16 residues. CDR3 bases: TGTGCCAGCAGTTCGCACCGGACAGGGTTTAATTCACCCCTCCACTTT. Translating it yields CASSSHRTGFNSPLHF.